This record covers a single T cell receptor (beta chain). This specimen comes from a study of blood T cell repertoires in COVID-19. As for the study in general: Samples came from the United States, Italy and Spain, spanning acute and convalescent COVID-19. PBMCs, B-cell-depleted T cells, or T cells were the source of the cDNA or gDNA that made up the material.

Per the original data handling: Amplification with reference gene primers provided the estimates of nucleated cell counts. Clones were sequenced by immunoSEQ multiplex PCR, and TCRdb holds only the in-frame ones, with some missing. For V, J and clone size, that table is used; D and trimming come from the DNA. The sample includes over 200,000 clones, less than 90% of them seen just once. Trimming left V 0 bases short and J 6 bases short, with 12 bases between. This CDR3 has 16 residues. Germline lookup yields CDR1 MGHRA and CDR2 YSYEKL. V is TRBV4-1 and J is TRBJ1-6; perhaps TRBD1 as D (5 bases). This TCR derives from a man in his forties with active or convalescent COVID-19. Sequencing was done on a sample of peripheral blood. CDR3 DNA: TGCGCCAGCAGCCAAGAGGCGGGGGTCGGTAATTCACCCCTCCACTTT. Its translation: CASSQEAGVGNSPLHF.